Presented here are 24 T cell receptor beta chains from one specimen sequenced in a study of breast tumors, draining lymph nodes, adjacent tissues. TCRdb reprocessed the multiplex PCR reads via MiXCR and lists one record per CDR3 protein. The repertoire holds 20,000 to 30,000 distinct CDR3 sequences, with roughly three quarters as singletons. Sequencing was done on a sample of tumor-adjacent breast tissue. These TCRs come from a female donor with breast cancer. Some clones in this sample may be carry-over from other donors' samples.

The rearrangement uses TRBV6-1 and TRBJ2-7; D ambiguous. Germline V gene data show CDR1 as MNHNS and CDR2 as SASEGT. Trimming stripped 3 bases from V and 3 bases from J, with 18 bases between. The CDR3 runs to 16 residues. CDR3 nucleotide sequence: TGTGCCAGCAGTGATCCCCATAGGACGGGTGTCTACGAGCAGTACTTC. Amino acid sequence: CASSDPHRTGVYEQYF.

The CDR3 DNA sequence: TGTGCCAGCAGTTACCCAGCCGGTGGCGAGCAGTACTTC. Translating gives CASSYPAGGEQYF. The rearrangement joins TRBV6-5 to TRBJ2-7, with no clear D. V lost 2 bases and J lost 6, with 11 bases in between. The length of the CDR3 is 13 residues. The V gene's germline CDR1 is MNHEY and CDR2 SVGAGI.

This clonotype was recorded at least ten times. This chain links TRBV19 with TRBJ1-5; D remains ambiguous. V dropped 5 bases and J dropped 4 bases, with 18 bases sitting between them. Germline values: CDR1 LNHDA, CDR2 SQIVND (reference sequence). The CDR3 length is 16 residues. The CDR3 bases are TGTGCCAGTAGTTCCGGACGCATCACGAGGAATCAGCCCCAGCATTTT. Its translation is CASSSGRITRNQPQHF.

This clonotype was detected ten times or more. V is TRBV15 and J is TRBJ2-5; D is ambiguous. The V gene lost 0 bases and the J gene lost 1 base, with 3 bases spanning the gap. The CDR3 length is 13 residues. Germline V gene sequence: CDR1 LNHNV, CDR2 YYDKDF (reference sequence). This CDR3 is CATSRDPQETQYF. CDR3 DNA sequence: TGTGCCACCAGCAGAGATCCCCAAGAGACCCAGTACTTC.

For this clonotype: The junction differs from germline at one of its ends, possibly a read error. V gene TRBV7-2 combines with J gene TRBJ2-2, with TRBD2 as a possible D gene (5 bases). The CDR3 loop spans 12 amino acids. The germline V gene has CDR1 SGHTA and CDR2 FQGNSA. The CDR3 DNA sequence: TGTGCCAGCGGCTTACTGGCCGGGGATCTGTTTTTT. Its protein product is CASGLLAGDLFF.

The CDR3 DNA sequence: TGTGCCAGCAGTTTTCGGACTAGCAGTAAAGAGACCCAGTACTTC. This codes for CASSFRTSSKETQYF. The chain uses TRBV5-4 and TRBJ2-5, with 8 bases identical to TRBD2. This CDR3 has 15 amino acids. V was pared by 5 bases and J by 3 bases, with 9 bases of the junction left unmatched. CDR1 SGHNT and CDR2 YYREEE come from the germline V gene (reference sequence).

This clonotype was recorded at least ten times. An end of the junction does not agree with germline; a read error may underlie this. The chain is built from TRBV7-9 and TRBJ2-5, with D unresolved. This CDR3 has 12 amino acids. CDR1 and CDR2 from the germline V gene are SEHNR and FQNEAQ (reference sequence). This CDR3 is CASSLDSQVVHF. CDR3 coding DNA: TGTGCCAGCAGCTTAGACAGCCAGGTGGTGCACTTC.

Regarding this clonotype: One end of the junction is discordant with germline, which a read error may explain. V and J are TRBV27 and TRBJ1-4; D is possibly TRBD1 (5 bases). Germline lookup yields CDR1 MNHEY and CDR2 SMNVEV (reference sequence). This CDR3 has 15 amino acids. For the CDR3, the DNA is TGTGTCAGCAGCCTATCGAACAGGAGGAATGAAAAACTGTTTTTT. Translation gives CVSSLSNRRNEKLFF.

The CDR3 spells CASSPEIASETQYF. CDR3 DNA: TGTGCCAGCAGCCCCGAAATAGCGTCGGAGACCCAGTACTTC. The chain uses TRBV12-3 or TRBV12-4 and TRBJ2-5, with TRBD2 as a possible D gene (5 bases). With 6 bases removed from V and 5 bases from J, the gap between germline ends came to 16 bases. The CDR3 is 14 residues long.

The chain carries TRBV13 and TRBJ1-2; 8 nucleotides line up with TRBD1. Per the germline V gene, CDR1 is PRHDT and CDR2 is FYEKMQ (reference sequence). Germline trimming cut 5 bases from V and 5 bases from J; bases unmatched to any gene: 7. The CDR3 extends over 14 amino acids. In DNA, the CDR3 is TGTGCCAGCAGCCCCCGGGACAGGATGTATGGCTACACCTTC. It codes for CASSPRDRMYGYTF.

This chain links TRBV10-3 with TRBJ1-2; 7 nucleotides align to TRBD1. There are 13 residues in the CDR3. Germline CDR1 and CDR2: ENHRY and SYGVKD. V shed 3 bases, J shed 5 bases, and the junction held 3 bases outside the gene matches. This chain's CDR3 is CAISESTGYGYTF. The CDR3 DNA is TGTGCCATCAGTGAATCGACAGGGTATGGCTACACCTTC.

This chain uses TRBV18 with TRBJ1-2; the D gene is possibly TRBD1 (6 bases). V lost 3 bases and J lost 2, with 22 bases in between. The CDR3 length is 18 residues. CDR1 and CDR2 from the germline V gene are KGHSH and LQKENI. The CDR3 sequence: CASSPKPQGNTPNYGYTF. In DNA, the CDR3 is TGTGCCAGCTCACCCAAACCCCAGGGGAACACTCCGAACTATGGCTACACCTTC. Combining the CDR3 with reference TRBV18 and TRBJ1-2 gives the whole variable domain NAGVMQNPRHLVRRRGQEARLRCSPMKGHSHVYWYRQLPEEGLKFMVYLQKENIIDESGMPKERFSAEFPKEGPSILRIQQVVRGDSAAYFCASSPKPQGNTPNYGYTFGSGTRLTVV.

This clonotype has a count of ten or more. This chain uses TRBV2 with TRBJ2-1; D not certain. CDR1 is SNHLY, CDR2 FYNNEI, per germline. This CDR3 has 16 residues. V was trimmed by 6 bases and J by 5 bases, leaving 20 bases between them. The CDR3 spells CASRDLWSARNNEQFF. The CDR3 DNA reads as TGTGCCAGCAGAGACCTTTGGAGCGCGAGAAACAATGAGCAGTTCTTC.

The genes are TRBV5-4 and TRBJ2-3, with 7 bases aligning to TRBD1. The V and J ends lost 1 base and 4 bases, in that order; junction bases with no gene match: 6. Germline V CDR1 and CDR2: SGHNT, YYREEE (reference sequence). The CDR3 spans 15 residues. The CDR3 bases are TGTGCCAGCAGCTTGCAGGGGGTAGGCCCAGATACGCAGTATTTT. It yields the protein CASSLQGVGPDTQYF.

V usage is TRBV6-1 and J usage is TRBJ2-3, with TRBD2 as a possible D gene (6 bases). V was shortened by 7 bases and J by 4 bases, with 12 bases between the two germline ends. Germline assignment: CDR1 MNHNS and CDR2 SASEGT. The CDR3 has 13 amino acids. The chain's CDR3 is CASTPGVSDTQYF. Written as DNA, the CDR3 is TGTGCCAGCACCCCGGGGGTCTCAGATACGCAGTATTTT.

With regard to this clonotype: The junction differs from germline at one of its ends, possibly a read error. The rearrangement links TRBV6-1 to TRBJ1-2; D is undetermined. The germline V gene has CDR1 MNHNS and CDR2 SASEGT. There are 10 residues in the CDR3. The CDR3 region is CASSQESGAF. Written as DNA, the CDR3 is TGTGCCAGCAGTCAGGAAAGTGGTGCCTTC.

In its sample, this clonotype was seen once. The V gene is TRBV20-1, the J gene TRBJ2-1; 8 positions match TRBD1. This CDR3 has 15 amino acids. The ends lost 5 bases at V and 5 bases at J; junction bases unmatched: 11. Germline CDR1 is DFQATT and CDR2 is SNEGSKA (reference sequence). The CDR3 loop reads CSAHDPGGDDNEQFF. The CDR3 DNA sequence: TGCAGTGCTCATGACCCAGGGGGCGACGACAATGAGCAGTTCTTC.

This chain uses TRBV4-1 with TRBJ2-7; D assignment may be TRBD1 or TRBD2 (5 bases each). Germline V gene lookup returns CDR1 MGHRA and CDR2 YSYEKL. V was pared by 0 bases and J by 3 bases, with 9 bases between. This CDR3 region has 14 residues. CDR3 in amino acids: CASSQDAGGYEQYF. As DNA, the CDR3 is TGCGCCAGCAGCCAAGATGCTGGGGGCTACGAGCAGTACTTC.

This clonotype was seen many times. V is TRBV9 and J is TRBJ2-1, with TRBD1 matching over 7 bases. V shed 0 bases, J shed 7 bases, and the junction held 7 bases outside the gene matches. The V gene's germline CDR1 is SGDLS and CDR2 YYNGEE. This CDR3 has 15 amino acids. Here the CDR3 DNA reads TGTGCCAGCAGCGTAGCAACAGGGGTGCAGAATGAGCAGTTCTTC. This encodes CASSVATGVQNEQFF.

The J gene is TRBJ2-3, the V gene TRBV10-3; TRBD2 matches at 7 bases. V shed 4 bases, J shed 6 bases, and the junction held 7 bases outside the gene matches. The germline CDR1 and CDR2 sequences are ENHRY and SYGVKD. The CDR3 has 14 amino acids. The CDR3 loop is CAISANGGSDTQYF. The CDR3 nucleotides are TGTGCCATCAGTGCGAACGGGGGGTCGGATACGCAGTATTTT.

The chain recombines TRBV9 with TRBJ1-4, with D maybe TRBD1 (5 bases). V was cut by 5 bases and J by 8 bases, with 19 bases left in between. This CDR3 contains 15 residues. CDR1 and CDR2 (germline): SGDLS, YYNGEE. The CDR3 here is CASSVRDQRNEKLFF. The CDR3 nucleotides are TGTGCCAGCAGTGTCCGGGACCAGCGAAACGAAAAACTGTTTTTT. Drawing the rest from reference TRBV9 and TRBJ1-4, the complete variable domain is DSGVTQTPKHLITATGQRVTLRCSPRSGDLSVYWYQQSLDQGLQFLIQYYNGEERAKGNILERFSAQQFPDLHSELNLSSLELGDSALYFCASSVRDQRNEKLFFGSGTQLSVL.

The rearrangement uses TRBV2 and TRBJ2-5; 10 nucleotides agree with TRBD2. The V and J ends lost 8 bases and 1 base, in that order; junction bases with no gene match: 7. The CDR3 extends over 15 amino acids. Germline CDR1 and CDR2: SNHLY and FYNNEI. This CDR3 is CASRPGTSVQETQYF. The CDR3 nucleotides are TGTGCCAGCCGTCCCGGGACTAGCGTCCAAGAGACCCAGTACTTC.

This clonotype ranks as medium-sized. The CDR3 protein is CSAGQGAKNSPLHF. The CDR3 nucleotides read TGCAGTGCTGGACAGGGGGCAAAAAATTCACCCCTCCACTTT. The J gene is TRBJ1-6, the V gene TRBV20-1; 11 bases line up with TRBD1. From germline, CDR1 is DFQATT and CDR2 SNEGSKA (reference sequence). V was clipped by 5 bases and J by 7 bases; unmatched bases: 4. This CDR3 comprises 14 residues.

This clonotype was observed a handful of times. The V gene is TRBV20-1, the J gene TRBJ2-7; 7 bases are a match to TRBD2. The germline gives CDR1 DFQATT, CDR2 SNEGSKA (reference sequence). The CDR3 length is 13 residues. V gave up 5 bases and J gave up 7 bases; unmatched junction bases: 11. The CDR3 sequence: CSAPGLERREQYF. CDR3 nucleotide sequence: TGCAGTGCTCCAGGACTAGAACGTCGTGAGCAGTACTTC.